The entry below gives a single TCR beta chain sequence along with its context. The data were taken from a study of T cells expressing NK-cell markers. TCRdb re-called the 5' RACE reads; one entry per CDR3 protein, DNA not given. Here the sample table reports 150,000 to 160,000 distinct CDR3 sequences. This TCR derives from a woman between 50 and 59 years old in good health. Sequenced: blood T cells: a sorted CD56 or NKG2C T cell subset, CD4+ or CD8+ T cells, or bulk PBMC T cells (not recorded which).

CDR3 protein: CASTLYLRGGTDTQYF. The gene calls are TRBV11-2 and TRBJ2-3; TCRdb selects TRBD1, and the lack of DNA leaves this call unchecked. The CDR3 sequence is 16 residues long. CDR1 SGHAT and CDR2 FQNNGV come from the germline V gene. Full variable domain (rest looked up from reference TRBV11-2 and TRBJ2-3): EAGVAQSPRYKIIEKRQSVAFWCNPISGHATLYWYQQILGQGPKLLIQFQNNGVVDDSQLPKDRFSAERLKGVDSTLKIQPAKLEDSAVYLCASTLYLRGGTDTQYFGPGTRLTVL.